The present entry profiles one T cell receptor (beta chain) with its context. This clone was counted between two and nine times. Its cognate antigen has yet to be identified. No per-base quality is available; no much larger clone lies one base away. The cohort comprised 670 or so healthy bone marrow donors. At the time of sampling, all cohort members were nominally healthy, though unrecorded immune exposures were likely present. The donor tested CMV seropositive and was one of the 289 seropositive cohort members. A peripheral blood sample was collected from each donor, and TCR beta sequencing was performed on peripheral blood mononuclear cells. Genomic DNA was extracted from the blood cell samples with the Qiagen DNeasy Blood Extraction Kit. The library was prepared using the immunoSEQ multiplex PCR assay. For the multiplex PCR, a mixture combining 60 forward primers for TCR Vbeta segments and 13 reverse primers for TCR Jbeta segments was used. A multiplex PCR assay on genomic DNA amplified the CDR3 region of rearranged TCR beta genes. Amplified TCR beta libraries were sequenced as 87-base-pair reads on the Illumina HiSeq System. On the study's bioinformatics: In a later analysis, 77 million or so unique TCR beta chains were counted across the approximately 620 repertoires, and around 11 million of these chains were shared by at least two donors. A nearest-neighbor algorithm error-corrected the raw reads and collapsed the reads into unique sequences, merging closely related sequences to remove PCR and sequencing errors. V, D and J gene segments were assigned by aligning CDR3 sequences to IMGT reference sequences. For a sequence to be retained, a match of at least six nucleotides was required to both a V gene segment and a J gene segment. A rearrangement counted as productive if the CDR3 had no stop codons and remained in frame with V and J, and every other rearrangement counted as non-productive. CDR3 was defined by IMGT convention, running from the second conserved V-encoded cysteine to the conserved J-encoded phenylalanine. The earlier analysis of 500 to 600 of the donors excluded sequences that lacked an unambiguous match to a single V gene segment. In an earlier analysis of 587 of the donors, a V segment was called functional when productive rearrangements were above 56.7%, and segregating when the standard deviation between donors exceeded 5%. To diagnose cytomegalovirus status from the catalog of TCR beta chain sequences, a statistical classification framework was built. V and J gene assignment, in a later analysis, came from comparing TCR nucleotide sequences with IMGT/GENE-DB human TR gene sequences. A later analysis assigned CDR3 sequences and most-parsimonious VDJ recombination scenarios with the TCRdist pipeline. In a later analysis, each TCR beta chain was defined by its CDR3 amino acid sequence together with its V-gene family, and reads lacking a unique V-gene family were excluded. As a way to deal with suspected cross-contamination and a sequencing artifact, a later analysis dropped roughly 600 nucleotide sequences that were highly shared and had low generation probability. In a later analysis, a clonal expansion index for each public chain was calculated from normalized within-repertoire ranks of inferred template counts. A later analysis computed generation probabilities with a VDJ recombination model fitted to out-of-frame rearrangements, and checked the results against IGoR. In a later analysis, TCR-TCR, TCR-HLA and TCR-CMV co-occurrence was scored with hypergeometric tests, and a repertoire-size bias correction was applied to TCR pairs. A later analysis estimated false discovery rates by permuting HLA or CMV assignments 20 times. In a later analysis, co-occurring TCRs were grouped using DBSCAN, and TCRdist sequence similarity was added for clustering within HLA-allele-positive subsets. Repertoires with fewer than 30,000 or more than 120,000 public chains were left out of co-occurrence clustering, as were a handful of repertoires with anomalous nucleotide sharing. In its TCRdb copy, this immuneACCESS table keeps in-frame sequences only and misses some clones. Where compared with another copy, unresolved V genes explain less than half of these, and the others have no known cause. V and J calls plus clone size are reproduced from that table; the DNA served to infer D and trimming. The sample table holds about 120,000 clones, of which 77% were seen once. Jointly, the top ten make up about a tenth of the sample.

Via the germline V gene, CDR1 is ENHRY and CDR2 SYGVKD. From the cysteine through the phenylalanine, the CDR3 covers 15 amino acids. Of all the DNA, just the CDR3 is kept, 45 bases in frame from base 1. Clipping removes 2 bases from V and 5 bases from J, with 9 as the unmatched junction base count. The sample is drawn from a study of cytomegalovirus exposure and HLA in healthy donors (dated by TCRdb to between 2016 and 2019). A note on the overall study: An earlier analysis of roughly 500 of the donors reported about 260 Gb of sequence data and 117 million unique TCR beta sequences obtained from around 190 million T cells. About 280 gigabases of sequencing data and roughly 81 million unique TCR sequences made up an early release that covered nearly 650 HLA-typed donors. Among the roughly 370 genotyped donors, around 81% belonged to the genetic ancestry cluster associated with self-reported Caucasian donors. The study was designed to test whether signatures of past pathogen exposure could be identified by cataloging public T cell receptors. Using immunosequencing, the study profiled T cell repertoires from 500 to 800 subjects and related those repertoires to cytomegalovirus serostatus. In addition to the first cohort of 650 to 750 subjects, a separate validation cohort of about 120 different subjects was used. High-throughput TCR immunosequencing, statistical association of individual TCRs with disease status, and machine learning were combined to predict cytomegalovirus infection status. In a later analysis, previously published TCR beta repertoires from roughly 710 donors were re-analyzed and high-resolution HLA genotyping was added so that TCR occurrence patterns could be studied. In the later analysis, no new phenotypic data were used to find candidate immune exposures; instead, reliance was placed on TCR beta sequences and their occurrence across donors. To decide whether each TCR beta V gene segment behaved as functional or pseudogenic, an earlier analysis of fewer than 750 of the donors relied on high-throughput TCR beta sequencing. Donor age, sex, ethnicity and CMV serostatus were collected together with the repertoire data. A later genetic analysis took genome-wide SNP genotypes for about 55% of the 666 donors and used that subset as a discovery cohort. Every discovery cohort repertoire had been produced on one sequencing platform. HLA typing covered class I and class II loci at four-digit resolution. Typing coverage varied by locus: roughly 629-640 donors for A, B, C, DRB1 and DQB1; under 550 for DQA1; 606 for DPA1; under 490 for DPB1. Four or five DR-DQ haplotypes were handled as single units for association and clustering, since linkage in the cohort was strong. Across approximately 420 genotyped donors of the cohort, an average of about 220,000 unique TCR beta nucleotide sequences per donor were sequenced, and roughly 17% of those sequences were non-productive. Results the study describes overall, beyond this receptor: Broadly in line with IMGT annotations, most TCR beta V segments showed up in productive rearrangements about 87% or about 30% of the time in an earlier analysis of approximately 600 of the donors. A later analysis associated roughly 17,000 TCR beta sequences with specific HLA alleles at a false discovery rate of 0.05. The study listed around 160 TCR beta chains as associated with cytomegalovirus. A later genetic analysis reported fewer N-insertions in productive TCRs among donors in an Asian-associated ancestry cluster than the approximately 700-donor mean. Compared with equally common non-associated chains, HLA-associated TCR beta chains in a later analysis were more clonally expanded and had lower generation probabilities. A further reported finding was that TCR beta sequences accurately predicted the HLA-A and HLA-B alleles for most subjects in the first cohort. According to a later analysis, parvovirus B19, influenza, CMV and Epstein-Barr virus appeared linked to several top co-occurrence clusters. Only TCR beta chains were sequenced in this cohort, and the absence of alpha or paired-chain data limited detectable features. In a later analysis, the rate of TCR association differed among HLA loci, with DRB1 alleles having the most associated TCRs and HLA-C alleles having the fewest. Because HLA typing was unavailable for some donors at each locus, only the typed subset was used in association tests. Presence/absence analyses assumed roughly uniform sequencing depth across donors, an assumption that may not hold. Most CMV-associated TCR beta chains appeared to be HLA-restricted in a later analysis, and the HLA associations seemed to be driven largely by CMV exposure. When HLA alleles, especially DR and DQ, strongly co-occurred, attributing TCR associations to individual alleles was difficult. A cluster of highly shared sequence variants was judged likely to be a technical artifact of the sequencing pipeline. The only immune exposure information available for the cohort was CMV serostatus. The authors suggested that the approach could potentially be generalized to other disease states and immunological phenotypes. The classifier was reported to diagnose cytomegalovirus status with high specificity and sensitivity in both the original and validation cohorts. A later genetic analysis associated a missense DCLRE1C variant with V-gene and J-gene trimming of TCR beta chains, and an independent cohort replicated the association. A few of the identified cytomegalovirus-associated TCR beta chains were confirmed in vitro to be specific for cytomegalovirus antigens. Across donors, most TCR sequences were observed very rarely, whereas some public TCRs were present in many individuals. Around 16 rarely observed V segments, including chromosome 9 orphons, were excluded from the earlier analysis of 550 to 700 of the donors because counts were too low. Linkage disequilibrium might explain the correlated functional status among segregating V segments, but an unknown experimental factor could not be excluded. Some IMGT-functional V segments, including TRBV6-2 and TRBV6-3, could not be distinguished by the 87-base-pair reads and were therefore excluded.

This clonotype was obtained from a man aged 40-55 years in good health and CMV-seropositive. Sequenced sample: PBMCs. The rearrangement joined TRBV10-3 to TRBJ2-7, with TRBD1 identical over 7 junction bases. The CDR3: CAISEVWDSQHEQYF. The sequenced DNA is TGTGCCATCAGTGAGGTTTGGGACAGTCAGCACGAGCAGTACTTC.